Included here is one T cell receptor beta chain sequence, with context. This specimen comes from a study of cytomegalovirus exposure and HLA in healthy donors. This CDR3 comprises 16 residues. The germline CDR1 and CDR2 sequences are WNHNN and SYGVQD (reference sequence). Losses at the gene ends were 3 bases for V and 2 bases for J; bases not matched to a gene: 7. The data were produced by immunoSEQ multiplex PCR, yet TCRdb's version contains in-frame clones alone and is incomplete. The sample contains some 310,000 clones, approximately 91% of which appear only once. Sequencing was done on a sample of PBMCs. This TCR was recovered from a man aged 25 to 40 in good health and CMV-seronegative. The rearrangement uses TRBV10-1 and TRBJ2-7; 10 nucleotides match TRBD2. This CDR3 is CASSDDLAGVTYEQYF. Here the CDR3 DNA reads TGCGCCAGCAGTGACGATCTAGCGGGGGTAACCTACGAGCAGTACTTC.